The TCR beta chain under discussion was sequenced for a study of blood T cell repertoires in COVID-19. The length of the CDR3 is 15 residues. Germline assignment: CDR1 MDHEN and CDR2 SYDVKM. V lost 4 bases, J lost 2 bases, and 14 bases lay in between. Assay: immunoSEQ multiplex PCR; the TCRdb copy retains only in-frame clones and omits some. Of about 320,000 clones in the sample, around 85% were seen once. This TCR was recovered from a woman between 25 and 40 years old who had been exposed to COVID-19. The chain joins TRBV28 to TRBJ1-2; tentatively, D is TRBD1 (5 bases). Source material: PBMCs or T cells enriched from blood (not recorded which). The CDR3 nucleotides are TGTGCCAGCAGTTACAGGCTTCGCACCAACTATGGCTACACCTTC. It is translated as CASSYRLRTNYGYTF.